This T cell receptor (beta chain) was sequenced for a study of beta chain features in type 1 diabetes. This CDR3 is 14 amino acids long. With V trimmed by 5 bases and J by 4 bases, 4 bases remained unmatched. The germline V gene encodes CDR1 GTSNPN and CDR2 SVGIG (reference sequence). The authors reverse transcribed all of the isolated RNA, so sequencing captured expressed TCRB transcripts. Assay: immunoSEQ multiplex PCR; the TCRdb copy retains only in-frame clones and omits some. Among just under 150,000 clones listed, around 9.3% were seen once. Stem cell-like memory, regulatory, central memory and naive CD4+ cells were sorted via CD45RO/CCR7/CD25/CD127/CD95/CD27. This clone was observed many times. Its antigen is currently unknown. Whole-study results and caveats: The similarity of naive, central memory and Treg TCRB repertoires appeared greater among patients than among healthy donors. Shortening that was moderate but significant affected the TCRB CDR3s of Type 1 diabetes patients in all four CD4+ subsets.

The gene calls are TRBV30 and TRBJ2-1; TRBD1 matches at 11 bases. The sequenced sample consisted of naive CD4+ T cells from blood. The receptor was isolated from a man between 18 and 29 years old in good health. CDR3 amino acids: CAWVDRGQYNEQFF. CDR3 coding DNA: TGTGCCTGGGTGGACAGGGGGCAGTACAATGAGCAGTTCTTC.